These 29 T cell receptor beta chains share one sample of origin, sequenced in a study of CD8 T cells in Susac syndrome. The RNA, about 0.45 to 1 ug, was put through reverse transcription using random hexamers. Each CDR3 protein gets one entry after TCRdb re-called the immunoSEQ multiplex PCR reads with MiXCR. Seen here are about 80,000 distinct CDR3 sequences, around 94% observed once, and the top ten hold approximately 0.26%. The sample comprised CD8+ T cells from PBMCs. Receptors originate from a human donor in good health.

The gene calls are TRBV7-2 and TRBJ2-3, with D possibly TRBD1 on 5 matching bases. Germline V gene data show CDR1 as SGHTA and CDR2 as FQGNSA. V lost 4 bases and J 0 bases, leaving 14 bases between the germline ends. CDR3 length equals 16 residues. The CDR3 protein is CASSSRTTSSTDTQYF. As DNA, the CDR3 is TGTGCCAGCAGCTCGCGGACAACCTCTAGCACAGATACGCAGTATTTT. The full variable domain, with the rest looked up from reference TRBV7-2 and TRBJ2-3, is GAGVSQSPSNKVTEKGKDVELRCDPISGHTALYWYRQSLGQGLEFLIYFQGNSAPDKSGLPSDRFSAERTGGSVSTLTIQRTQQEDSAVYLCASSSRTTSSTDTQYFGPGTRLTVL.

This chain uses TRBV30 with TRBJ2-1; D is undetermined. Deletions cut 1 base from V and 8 bases from J, with 15 bases between. The CDR3 length is 14 residues. Germline CDR1 reads GTSNPN; CDR2 reads SVGIG (reference sequence). CDR3 sequence reads: CAWSATSSADEQFF. In nucleotides, the CDR3 is TGTGCCTGGAGTGCCACTTCCAGCGCGGATGAGCAGTTCTTC.

The chain has TRBV12-3 or TRBV12-4 and TRBJ2-7; D unresolved. The length of the CDR3 is 14 residues. V lost 4 bases, J lost 2 bases, and 12 bases lay in between. The chain's CDR3 is CASSSGLPPYEQYV. The CDR3 coding sequence is TGTGCCAGCAGTTCCGGGCTACCGCCCTACGAGCAGTACGTC.

The rearrangement joins TRBV6-1 to TRBJ2-7; D is ambiguous. The germline V gene has CDR1 MNHNS and CDR2 SASEGT. The V end lost 0 bases, the J end lost 3 bases, and 12 bases lay between the germline ends. The CDR3 runs to 15 residues. CDR3 nucleotides: TGTGCCAGCAGTGAAGCGCTAGACGGCTACTACGAGCAGTACGTC. Its protein is CASSEALDGYYEQYV.

The chain uses TRBV20-1 and TRBJ2-1; D unclear. This CDR3 spans 15 amino acids. CDR1 and CDR2 from the germline V gene are DFQATT and SNEGSKA (reference sequence). Trimming took 3 bases from V and 2 from J, leaving 14 bases between them. The CDR3 sequence is CSASESGPPYNEQFF. CDR3 DNA: TGCAGTGCTAGTGAGTCGGGCCCCCCCTACAATGAGCAGTTCTTC.

The chain combines TRBV14 with TRBJ2-1; D not resolved. CDR1 is SGHDN, CDR2 FVKESK, per germline. Trimming took 5 bases from V and 5 from J, leaving 10 bases between them. The CDR3 totals 13 residues. The CDR3 sequence is CASSAYRNNEQFF. The DNA for the CDR3 is TGTGCCAGCAGCGCCTACCGCAACAATGAGCAGTTCTTC.

This chain links TRBV15 with TRBJ2-7; D remains unclear. This CDR3 comprises 15 residues. V was pared by 1 base and J by 2 bases, with 12 bases between. Germline V gene lookup returns CDR1 LNHNV and CDR2 YYDKDF (reference sequence). The CDR3 DNA follows: TGTGCCACCAGCAGAGTTGGAGACTGGGCCTACGAGCAGTACTTC. Translated: CATSRVGDWAYEQYF.

This clonotype has only one observation. The genes are TRBV3-1 and TRBJ2-7; D is possibly TRBD1 or TRBD2 (5 bases each). The CDR3 has 16 residues. V lost 1 base to trimming and J lost 3 bases, with 16 bases between them. Germline V gene lookup returns CDR1 LGHDT and CDR2 YNNKEL (reference sequence). The CDR3 is CASSQVQRDGHYEQYF. The CDR3 nucleotides are TGTGCCAGCAGCCAAGTTCAACGGGACGGACACTACGAGCAGTACTTC.

The chain couples TRBV6-2 or TRBV6-3 to TRBJ2-4, with TRBD2 matching over 7 bases. The CDR3 runs 16 residues. Trimming removed 2 bases from V and 0 bases from J; junction bases left unmatched: 4. From germline, CDR1 is MNHEY and CDR2 SVGEGT. This CDR3 reads CASSYASGLAKNIQYF. For the CDR3, the DNA is TGTGCCAGCAGTTACGCTAGCGGACTAGCCAAAAACATTCAGTACTTC.

This chain uses TRBV4-1 with TRBJ2-7; tentatively, D is TRBD2 (7 bases). CDR3 length: 14 amino acids. Looked up from germline, CDR1 is MGHRA and CDR2 is YSYEKL. Trimming cost V 0 bases and J 5 bases, with 11 bases left between them. The CDR3 loop reads CASSQDRGDNEQYF. The CDR3, as DNA: TGCGCCAGCAGCCAAGACCGGGGGGACAACGAGCAGTACTTC.

The V and J genes are TRBV12-3 or TRBV12-4 and TRBJ1-5; D may be TRBD1 (6 bases). This CDR3 has 15 residues. V was shortened by 2 bases and J by 0 bases, with 8 bases between the two germline ends. The CDR3 here is CASSLQGHSNQPQHF. CDR3 nucleotide sequence: TGTGCCAGCAGTTTACAGGGACATAGCAATCAGCCCCAGCATTTT.

The CDR3, as DNA: TGTGCCAGCCTTACCGGGACAGGGTCCTACAATGAGCAGTTCTTC. This translates into CASLTGTGSYNEQFF. J is TRBJ2-1 and V is TRBV28; 9 bases agree with TRBD1. J lost 1 base, V lost 8 bases, and 6 bases had no gene match. The CDR3 totals 15 residues. The V gene's germline CDR1 is MDHEN and CDR2 SYDVKM.

The genes are TRBV25-1 and TRBJ2-4; 9 nucleotides agree with TRBD1. The CDR3 has 12 amino acids. V was clipped by 7 bases and J by 11 bases; unmatched bases: 6. CDR1 is MGHDK and CDR2 is SYGVNS in the germline V gene. DNA for the CDR3: TGTGCCAGCAATGCGGGACAGGGAGTTCAGTACTTC. Amino acids: CASNAGQGVQYF.

The chain is built from TRBV12-3 or TRBV12-4 and TRBJ2-3; D not resolved. V lost 3 bases, J lost 14 bases, and 6 bases lay in between. The CDR3 totals 9 residues. CDR3 in amino acids: CASSFPWYF. The CDR3 coding sequence is TGTGCCAGCAGTTTTCCGTGGTATTTT.

V is TRBV5-4 and J is TRBJ2-7; 9 bases map to TRBD2. J lost 5 bases, V lost 4 bases, and 4 bases had no gene match. Germline V gives CDR1 SGHNT, CDR2 YYREEE (reference sequence). The CDR3 has 13 amino acids. The CDR3 reads CASSPRTSDEQYV. For the CDR3, the DNA is TGTGCCAGCAGCCCTCGGACTAGCGACGAGCAGTACGTC.

The CDR3 nucleotides are TGTGCCAGCAGCGTAGATGTCAGGGGGCGAGAGACCCAGTACTTC. It is translated as CASSVDVRGRETQYF. The chain joins TRBV9 to TRBJ2-5, with 8 bases matching TRBD1. The CDR3 has 15 residues. The germline gives CDR1 SGDLS, CDR2 YYNGEE. Losses at the gene ends were 0 bases for V and 4 bases for J; bases not matched to a gene: 5.

The chain is built from TRBV12-5 and TRBJ2-7, with D unclear. The germline V gene encodes CDR1 LGHNT and CDR2 FRNRAP. CDR3 size: 13 residues. V was clipped by 11 bases and J by 7 bases, with 21 bases between them. CDR3 nucleotide sequence: TGTGCTCCCACCCAGGAGAGCTCCTTTGAGCAGTACTTC. This codes for CAPTQESSFEQYF.

The chain joins TRBV30 to TRBJ1-5; 10 bases are shared with TRBD1. The CDR3 loop spans 15 amino acids. Germline V lookup: CDR1 GTSNPN, CDR2 SVGIG (reference sequence). With V trimmed by 2 bases and J by 7 bases, 8 bases remained unmatched. In DNA, the CDR3 is TGTGCCTGGAGTTTGGGACAGGGGATCTGGCAGCCCCAGCATTTT. Translation gives CAWSLGQGIWQPQHF.

This clonotype was seen only once. V gene TRBV23-1 combines with J gene TRBJ2-7; 11 nucleotides agree with TRBD2. TRBV23-1 is recorded as an ORF, its role being uncertain. This CDR3 region has 19 residues. The ends lost 3 bases at V and 3 bases at J; junction bases unmatched: 16. Here the CDR3 DNA reads TGCGCCAGCAGTCACAGGCCTAGCGGGAGGAAGACACCCGACTACGAGCAGTACGTC. Protein product: CASSHRPSGRKTPDYEQYV.

Here the CDR3 DNA reads TGTGCCAGCAGCGTAGACACAGGGATAGATGAGCAGTTCTTC. Its translation is CASSVDTGIDEQFF. The chain joins TRBV9 to TRBJ2-1, with D perhaps matching TRBD1 (6 bases). Looked up from germline, CDR1 is SGDLS and CDR2 is YYNGEE. V was clipped by 0 bases and J by 8 bases, with 12 bases between them. This CDR3 is 14 amino acids long.

This rearrangement joins TRBV9 to TRBJ2-5; 10 positions match TRBD2. The length of the CDR3 is 15 residues. V shed 4 bases and J 1 base; nucleotides not matched to a gene: 4. Germline V lookup: CDR1 SGDLS, CDR2 YYNGEE. The CDR3 loop reads CASSTRTSGQETQYF. CDR3 nucleotide sequence: TGTGCCAGCAGCACAAGGACTAGCGGCCAAGAGACCCAGTACTTC.

The V call is TRBV13, the J call TRBJ2-1; maybe TRBD2 (5 bases). The V and J ends lost 0 bases and 0 bases respectively, with 12 bases between them. The CDR3 extends over 17 amino acids. Looked up from germline, CDR1 is PRHDT and CDR2 is FYEKMQ (reference sequence). CDR3 region: CASSLGPSSSSYNEQFF. The CDR3 bases are TGTGCCAGCAGCTTAGGTCCTAGCTCCAGCTCCTACAATGAGCAGTTCTTC.

The chain has TRBV20-1 and TRBJ2-1; TRBD1 matches 8 bases. CDR1 and CDR2 (germline): DFQATT, SNEGSKA (reference sequence). This CDR3 comprises 18 residues. The V gene end was trimmed by 0 bases and the J gene end by 0 bases; junction bases not matched to a gene: 10. DNA of the CDR3: TGCAGTGCTAGAGAAGGGTTTAGGACAGGGCCCTCCTACAATGAGCAGTTCTTC. Amino acid sequence: CSAREGFRTGPSYNEQFF.

The chain is built from TRBV4-1 and TRBJ2-1; TRBD2 is a possible D gene (5 bases). The CDR3 sequence is 15 residues long. In germline, CDR1 is MGHRA, CDR2 YSYEKL. V lost 0 bases and J lost 4, with 10 bases in between. The CDR3 DNA reads as TGCGCCAGCAGCCAAGAACCTGAGGGATACAATGAGCAGTTCTTC. Translation: CASSQEPEGYNEQFF.

The chain recombines TRBV4-3 with TRBJ1-6; D is uncertain. V was shortened by 3 bases and J by 11 bases, with 20 bases between the two germline ends. The CDR3 has 16 amino acids. The V gene's germline CDR1 is LGHNA and CDR2 YSLEER. The CDR3 protein is CASSQLRGPQLAPLHF. The CDR3 nucleotides read TGCGCCAGCAGCCAGTTGCGCGGGCCTCAACTAGCACCCCTCCACTTT.

This clonotype was found once. In DNA, the CDR3 is TGTGCCACCAGCTTACGCGGGAGGGTGTTCTTC. This codes for CATSLRGRVFF. The rearrangement uses TRBV15 and TRBJ2-1; 9 nucleotides match TRBD2. Per the germline V gene, CDR1 is LNHNV and CDR2 is YYDKDF (reference sequence). After removal of 5 bases from V and 15 bases from J, the junction contained 5 bases not matched to a gene. This CDR3 region has 11 residues.

The chain carries TRBV7-9 and TRBJ1-1; D remains unclear. The germline gives CDR1 SEHNR, CDR2 FQNEAQ (reference sequence). The CDR3 is made up of 14 amino acids. Trimming removed 5 bases at V and 3 bases at J, with 13 bases between. For the CDR3, the DNA is TGTGCCAGCAGCGTAGGAGGTGGGCACACTGAAGCTTTCTTT. Translation gives CASSVGGGHTEAFF. Variable domain in full (rest from reference TRBV7-9 and TRBJ1-1): DTGVSQNPRHKITKRGQNVTFRCDPISEHNRLYWYRQTLGQGPEFLTYFQNEAQLEKSRLLSDRFSAERPKGSFSTLEIQRTEQGDSAMYLCASSVGGGHTEAFFGQGTRLTVV.

The chain is built from TRBV19 and TRBJ1-1; possible D gene TRBD1, 5 bases. The CDR3 sequence is 14 residues long. CDR1 is LNHDA, CDR2 SQIVND, per germline (reference sequence). The V end was cut by 3 bases, the J end by 3 bases, with 11 bases between. The CDR3: CASSMTPGYTEAFF. DNA of the CDR3: TGTGCCAGTAGTATGACCCCAGGGTACACTGAAGCTTTCTTT.

This chain links TRBV6-2 or TRBV6-3 with TRBJ2-3, with 11 bases that match TRBD2. Germline-derived CDR1 and CDR2 are MNHEY and SVGEGT. J was trimmed by 8 bases and V by 8 bases; bases with no gene match: 12. This CDR3 spans 15 amino acids. CDR3 residues: CASHPLAGGGITQYF. In nucleotides, the CDR3 is TGTGCCAGCCATCCTCTAGCGGGAGGAGGGATTACGCAGTATTTT.